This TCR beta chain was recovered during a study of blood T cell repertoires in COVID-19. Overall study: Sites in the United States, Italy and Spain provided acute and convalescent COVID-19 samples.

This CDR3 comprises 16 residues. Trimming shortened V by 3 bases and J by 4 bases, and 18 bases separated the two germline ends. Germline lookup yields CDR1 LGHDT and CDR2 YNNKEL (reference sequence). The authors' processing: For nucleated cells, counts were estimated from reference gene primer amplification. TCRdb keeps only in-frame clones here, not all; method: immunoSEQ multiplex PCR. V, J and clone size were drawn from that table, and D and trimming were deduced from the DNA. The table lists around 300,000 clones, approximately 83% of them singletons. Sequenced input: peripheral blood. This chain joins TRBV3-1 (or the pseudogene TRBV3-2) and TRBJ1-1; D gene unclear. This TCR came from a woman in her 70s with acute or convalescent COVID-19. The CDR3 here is CASSQLFGVRGTEAFF. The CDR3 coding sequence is TGTGCCAGCAGCCAGTTATTCGGGGTACGAGGCACTGAAGCTTTCTTT.